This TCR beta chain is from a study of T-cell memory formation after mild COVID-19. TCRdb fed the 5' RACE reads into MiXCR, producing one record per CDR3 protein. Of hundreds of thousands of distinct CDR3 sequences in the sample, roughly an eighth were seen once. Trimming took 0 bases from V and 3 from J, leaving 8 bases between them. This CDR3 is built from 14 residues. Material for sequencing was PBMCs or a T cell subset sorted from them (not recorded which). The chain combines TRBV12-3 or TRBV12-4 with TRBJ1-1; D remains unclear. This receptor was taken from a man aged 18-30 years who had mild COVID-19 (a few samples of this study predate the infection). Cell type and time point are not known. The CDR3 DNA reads TGTGCCAGCAGTTTAGCGGGTTCTTACACTGAAGCTTTCTTT. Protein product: CASSLAGSYTEAFF.